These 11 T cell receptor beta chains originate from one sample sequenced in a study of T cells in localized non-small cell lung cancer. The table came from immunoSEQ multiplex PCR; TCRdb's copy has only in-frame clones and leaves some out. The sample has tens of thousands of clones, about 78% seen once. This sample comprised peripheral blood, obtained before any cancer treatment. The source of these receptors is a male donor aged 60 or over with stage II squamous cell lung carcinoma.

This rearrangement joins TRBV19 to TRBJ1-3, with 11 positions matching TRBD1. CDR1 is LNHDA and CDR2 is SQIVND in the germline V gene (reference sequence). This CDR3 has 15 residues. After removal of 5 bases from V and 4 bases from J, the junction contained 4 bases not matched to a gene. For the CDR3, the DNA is TGTGCCAGTAGTGGACAGGGGGCAGGGGGAAACACCATATATTTT. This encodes CASSGQGAGGNTIYF.

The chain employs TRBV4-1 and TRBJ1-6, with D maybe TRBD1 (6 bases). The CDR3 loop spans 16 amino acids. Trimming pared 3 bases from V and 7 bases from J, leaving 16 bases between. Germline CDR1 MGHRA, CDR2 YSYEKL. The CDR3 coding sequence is TGCGCCAGCAGCCATGAGGGGGGAGTGGCAAATTCACCCCTCCACTTT. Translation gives CASSHEGGVANSPLHF.

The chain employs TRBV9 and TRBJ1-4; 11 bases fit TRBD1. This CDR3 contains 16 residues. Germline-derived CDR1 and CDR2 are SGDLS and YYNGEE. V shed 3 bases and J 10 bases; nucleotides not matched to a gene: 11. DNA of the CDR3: TGTGCCAGCAGCGACCCCGAGGGGACAGGGGGGTCAAAACTGTTTTTT. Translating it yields CASSDPEGTGGSKLFF.

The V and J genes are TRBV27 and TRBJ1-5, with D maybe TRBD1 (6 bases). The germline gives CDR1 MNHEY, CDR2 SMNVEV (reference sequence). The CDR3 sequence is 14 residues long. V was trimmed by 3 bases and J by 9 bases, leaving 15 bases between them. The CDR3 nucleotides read TGTGCCAGCAGTTTCGCCCCGGACAGCTTGCCCCAGCATTTT. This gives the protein CASSFAPDSLPQHF.

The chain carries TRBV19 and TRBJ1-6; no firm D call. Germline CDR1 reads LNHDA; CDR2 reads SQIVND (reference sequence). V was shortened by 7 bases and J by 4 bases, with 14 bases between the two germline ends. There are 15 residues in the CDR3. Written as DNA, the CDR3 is TGTGCCAGTACCCCCGCCGGGGTTTATAATTCACCCCTCCACTTT. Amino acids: CASTPAGVYNSPLHF.

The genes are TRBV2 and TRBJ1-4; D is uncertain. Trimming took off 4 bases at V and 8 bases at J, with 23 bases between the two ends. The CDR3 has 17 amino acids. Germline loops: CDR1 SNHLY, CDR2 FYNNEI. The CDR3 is CASSGAHRAPREEKLFF. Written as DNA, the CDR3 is TGTGCCAGCAGTGGGGCTCACCGGGCTCCTCGGGAAGAAAAACTGTTTTTT.

The CDR3 DNA is TGTGCCAGTAGTATAGGAGGAGGGGGCAGGCCTGGGGCCAACGTCCTGACTTTC. Its protein product is CASSIGGGGRPGANVLTF. The chain is built from TRBV19 and TRBJ2-6; perhaps TRBD1 as D (7 bases). Germline V gives CDR1 LNHDA, CDR2 SQIVND (reference sequence). V gave up 1 base and J gave up 2 bases, with 15 bases separating them. There are 18 residues in the CDR3.

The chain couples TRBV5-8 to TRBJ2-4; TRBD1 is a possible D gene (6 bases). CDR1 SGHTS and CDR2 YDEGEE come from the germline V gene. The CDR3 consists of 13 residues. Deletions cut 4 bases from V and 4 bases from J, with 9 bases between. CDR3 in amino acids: CASSPGQKNIQYF. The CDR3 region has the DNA TGTGCCAGCAGCCCCGGACAGAAAAACATTCAGTACTTC.

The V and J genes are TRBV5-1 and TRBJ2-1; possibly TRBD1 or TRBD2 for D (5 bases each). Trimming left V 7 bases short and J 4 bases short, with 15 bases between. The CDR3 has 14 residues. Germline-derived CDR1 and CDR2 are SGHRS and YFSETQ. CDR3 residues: CASVGGGEYNEQFF. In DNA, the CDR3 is TGCGCCAGCGTGGGTGGGGGTGAGTACAATGAGCAGTTCTTC.

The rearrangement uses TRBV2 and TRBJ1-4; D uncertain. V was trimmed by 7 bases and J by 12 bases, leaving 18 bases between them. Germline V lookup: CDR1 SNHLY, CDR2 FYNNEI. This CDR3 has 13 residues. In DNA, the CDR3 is TGTGCCAGCACCCCCCTAGCGATCCAGGAACTGTTTTTT. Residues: CASTPLAIQELFF.

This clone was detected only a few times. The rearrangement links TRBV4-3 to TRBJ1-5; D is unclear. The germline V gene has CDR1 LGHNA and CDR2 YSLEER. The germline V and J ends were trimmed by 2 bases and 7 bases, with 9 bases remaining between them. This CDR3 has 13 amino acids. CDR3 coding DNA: TGCGCCAGCAGCCAACTCATCGGACAGCCCCAGCATTTT. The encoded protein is CASSQLIGQPQHF.